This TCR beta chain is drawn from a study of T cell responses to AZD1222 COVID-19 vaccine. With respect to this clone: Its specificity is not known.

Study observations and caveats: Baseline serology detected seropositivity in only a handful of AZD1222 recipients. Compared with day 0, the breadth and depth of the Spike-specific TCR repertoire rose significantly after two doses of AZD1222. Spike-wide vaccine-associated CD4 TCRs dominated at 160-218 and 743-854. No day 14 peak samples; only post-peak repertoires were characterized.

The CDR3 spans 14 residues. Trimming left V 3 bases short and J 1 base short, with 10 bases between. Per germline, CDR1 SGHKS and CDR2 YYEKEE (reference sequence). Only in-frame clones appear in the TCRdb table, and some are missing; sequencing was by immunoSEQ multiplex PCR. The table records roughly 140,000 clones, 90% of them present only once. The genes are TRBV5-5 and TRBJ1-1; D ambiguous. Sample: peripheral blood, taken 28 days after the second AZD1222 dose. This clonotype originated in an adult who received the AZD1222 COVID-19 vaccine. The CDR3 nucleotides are TGTGCCAGCAGCTCTACAAGGGCGAACACTGAAGCTTTCTTT. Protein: CASSSTRANTEAFF.